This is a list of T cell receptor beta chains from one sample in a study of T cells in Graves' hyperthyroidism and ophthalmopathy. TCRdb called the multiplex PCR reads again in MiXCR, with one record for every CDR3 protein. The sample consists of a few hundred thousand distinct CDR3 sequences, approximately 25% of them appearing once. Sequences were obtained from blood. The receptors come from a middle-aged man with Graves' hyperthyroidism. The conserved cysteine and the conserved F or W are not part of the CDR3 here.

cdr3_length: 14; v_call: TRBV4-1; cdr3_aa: ASSQVPGLSSYEQY
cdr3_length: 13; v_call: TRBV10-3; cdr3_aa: AISESGTGGNIQY
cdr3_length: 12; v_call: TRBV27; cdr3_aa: ASSRRQENEKLF
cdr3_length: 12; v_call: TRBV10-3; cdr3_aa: AISDSGSGETQY
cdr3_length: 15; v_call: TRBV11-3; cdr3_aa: ASSLGAREEFTDTQY
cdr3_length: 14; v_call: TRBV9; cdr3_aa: ASSAIQGAGNTEAF
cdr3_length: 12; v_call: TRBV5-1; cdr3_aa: ASSPLEASYEQY
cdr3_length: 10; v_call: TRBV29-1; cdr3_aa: SVGEAGDEQF
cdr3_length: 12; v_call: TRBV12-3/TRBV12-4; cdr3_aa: ASFLAWGAGELF
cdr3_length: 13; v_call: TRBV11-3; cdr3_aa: ASSQDSGRVNEQY
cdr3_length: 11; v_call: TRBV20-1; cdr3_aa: SARDSLANTQY
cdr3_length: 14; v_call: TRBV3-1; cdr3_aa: ASSPGTGGAMDEQY
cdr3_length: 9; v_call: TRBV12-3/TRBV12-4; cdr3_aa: ASSPMNIQY
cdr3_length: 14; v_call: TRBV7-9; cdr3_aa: ASSLVVAASHNEQF
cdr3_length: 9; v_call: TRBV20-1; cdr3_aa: SARVDSEQY
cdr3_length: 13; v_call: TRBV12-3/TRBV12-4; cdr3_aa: ASLQGVRGNTEAF
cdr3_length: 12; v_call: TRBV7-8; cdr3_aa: ASSLVRGSYGYT
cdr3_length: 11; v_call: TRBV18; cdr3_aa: ASSPDRGNEQF
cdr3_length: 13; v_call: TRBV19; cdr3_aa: ASSIEGGRVDTQY
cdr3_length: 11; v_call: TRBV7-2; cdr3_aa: ASSRNPGTEAF
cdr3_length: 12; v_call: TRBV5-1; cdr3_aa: ASSLATANTEAF
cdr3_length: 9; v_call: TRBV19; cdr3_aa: ASSEFNEAF
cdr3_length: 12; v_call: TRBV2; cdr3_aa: ASSEEFSNYGYT
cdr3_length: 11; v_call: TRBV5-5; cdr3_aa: ASSWGTSEKQY
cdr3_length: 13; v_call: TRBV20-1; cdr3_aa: SASSGTGTYNEQF
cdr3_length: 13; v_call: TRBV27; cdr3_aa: ASSLQGGLEETQY
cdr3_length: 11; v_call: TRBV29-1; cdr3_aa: SVRLANTYEQY
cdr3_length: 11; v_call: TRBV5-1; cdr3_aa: ASSLGVYSEAF
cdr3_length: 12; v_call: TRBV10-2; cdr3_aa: ASRLAGSENEQF
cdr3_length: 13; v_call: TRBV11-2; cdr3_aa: ASGGGTGGADTQY
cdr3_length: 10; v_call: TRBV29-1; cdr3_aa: SVAGDYNEQF
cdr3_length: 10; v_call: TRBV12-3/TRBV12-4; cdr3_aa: ASSVGGGGYT
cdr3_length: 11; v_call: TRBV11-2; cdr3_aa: ASSTPGTSEQF
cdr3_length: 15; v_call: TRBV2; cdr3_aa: ASSEAELGLSYNEQF
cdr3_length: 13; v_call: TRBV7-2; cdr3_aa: ASSIGTVEYYEQY
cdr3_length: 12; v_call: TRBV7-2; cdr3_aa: ASNVAVLAYEQY
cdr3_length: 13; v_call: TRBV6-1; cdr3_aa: ASRTAPGPSYEQY
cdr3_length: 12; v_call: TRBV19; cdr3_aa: ASSQTGKSYEQY
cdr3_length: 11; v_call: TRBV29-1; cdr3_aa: SVEVGGMDEQY
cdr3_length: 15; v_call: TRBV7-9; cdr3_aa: ASSLERRTDEVETQY
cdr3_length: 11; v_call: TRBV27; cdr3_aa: ASSLANKETQY
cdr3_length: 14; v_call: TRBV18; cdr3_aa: ASTRAPRSGTDTQY
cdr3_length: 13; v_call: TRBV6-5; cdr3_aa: ASSYSAGGTDTQY
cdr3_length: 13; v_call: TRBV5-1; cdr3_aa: ASTQMGSSYNEQF
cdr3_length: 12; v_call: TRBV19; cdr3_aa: ASSRNQRAYEQY
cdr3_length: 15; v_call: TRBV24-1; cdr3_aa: ATSDRPGQTNTGELF
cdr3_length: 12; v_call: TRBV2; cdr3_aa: ASSCPGSSETQY
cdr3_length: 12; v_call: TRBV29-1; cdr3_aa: SVGPGQNTGELF
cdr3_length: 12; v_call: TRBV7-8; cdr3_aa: ASSQPLGNNEQF
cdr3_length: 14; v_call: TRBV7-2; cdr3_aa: ASSLDPQSSYNEQF
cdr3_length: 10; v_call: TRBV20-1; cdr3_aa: SARSSRETQY
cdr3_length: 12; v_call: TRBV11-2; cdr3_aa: ASSPRLAELEQF
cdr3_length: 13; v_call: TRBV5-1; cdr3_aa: ASSLGGPGANVLT
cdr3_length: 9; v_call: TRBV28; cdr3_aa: ASTDTGELF
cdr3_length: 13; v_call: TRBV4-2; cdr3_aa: ASSNAGLGENIQY